Following are 12 T cell receptor beta chains from one sample sequenced in a study of neurological immune-mediated disorders (dated by TCRdb to between 2018 and 2021). Libraries were constructed by 5' RACE. Sequencing relied on an Illumina HiSeq 2500. TCRdb passed the public sequencing reads through fastp at Q25 and MiXCR, retaining productive beta sequences. Rows with one shared CDR3 protein collapse into an entry with the most common genes and DNA. For this sample there are around 64,000 distinct CDR3 sequences; approximately 11% appear just once. The biggest ten clones account for approximately 11% of the sample. The sequencing sample was made of PBMCs. The receptors were gathered from a woman aged 55-70 years with HTLV-1-associated myelopathy (HAM/TSP).

For this clonotype: The junction and the germline gene differ at one end; a read error may be behind it. J is TRBJ2-2 and V is TRBV4-1, with 8 bases aligning to TRBD1. The CDR3 has 16 residues. Per the germline V gene, CDR1 is MGHRA and CDR2 is YSYEKL. CDR3 sequence: CASIQGVTGVTGELFF. CDR3 bases: TGCGCCAGCATCCAAGGTGTGACAGGGGTCACCGGGGAGCTGTTTTTT.

This clonotype occurred many times. The V and J genes are TRBV5-1 and TRBJ2-3; D gene uncertain. The V end lost 1 base, the J end lost 1 base, and 7 bases lay between the germline ends. This CDR3 is built from 14 residues. The germline V gene encodes CDR1 SGHRS and CDR2 YFSETQ. The CDR3 nucleotides read TGCGCCAGCAGCTTGTTACAAGGCACAGATACGCAGTATTTT. Translation gives CASSLLQGTDTQYF.

The chain has TRBV6-5 and TRBJ2-1; 11 bases are a match to TRBD2. This CDR3 has 18 amino acids. Germline V gene data show CDR1 as MNHEY and CDR2 as SVGAGI. V was pared by 6 bases and J by 1 base, with 11 bases of the junction left unmatched. DNA for the CDR3: TGTGCCAGCAGGGGGACTAGCGGCGCTGCGAGATCCTACAATGAGCAGTTCTTC. Protein: CASRGTSGAARSYNEQFF.

V is TRBV19 and J is TRBJ2-2; tentatively, D is TRBD2 (5 bases). There are 16 residues in the CDR3. V was shortened by 3 bases and J by 0 bases, with 11 bases between the two germline ends. Germline V gene sequence: CDR1 LNHDA, CDR2 SQIVND (reference sequence). CDR3 bases: TGTGCCAGTAGTATTGATGGTAGCGCGAACACCGGGGAGCTGTTTTTT. Protein product: CASSIDGSANTGELFF.

This clonotype was detected ten times or more. V gene TRBV18 combines with J gene TRBJ2-7; TRBD2 aligns across 9 bases. The V and J ends lost 6 bases and 3 bases, in that order; junction bases with no gene match: 6. CDR1 and CDR2 from the germline V gene are KGHSH and LQKENI. CDR3 length: 14 amino acids. CDR3 bases: TGTGCCAGCTCGCAACTAGCGGGCAGCTACGAGCAGTACTTC. As protein: CASSQLAGSYEQYF.

Many counts were recorded for this clonotype. V gene TRBV28 combines with J gene TRBJ2-2, with D unclear. Germline V gene data show CDR1 as MDHEN and CDR2 as SYDVKM. The germline V and J ends were trimmed by 6 bases and 3 bases, with 8 bases remaining between them. The CDR3 is 13 amino acids. The DNA of the CDR3 is TGTGCCAGCAGCAGAGTGGACACCGGGGAGCTGTTTTTT. This encodes CASSRVDTGELFF.

In this sample, this clonotype turned up many times. The CDR3 DNA reads TGTGCCAGCAGCTTAGCGTCGGGAAATGAGCAGTTCTTC. Its translation is CASSLASGNEQFF. The chain links TRBV7-6 to TRBJ2-1; D is possibly TRBD2 (5 bases). The CDR3 is 13 residues long. Germline V gene lookup returns CDR1 SGHVS and CDR2 FNYEAQ. Trimming shortened V by 0 bases and J by 7 bases, and 7 bases separated the two germline ends.

This clonotype has ten or more counts. The genes are TRBV10-2 and TRBJ2-7; the D gene is possibly TRBD1 (6 bases). The CDR3 runs 16 residues. Germline loops: CDR1 WSHSY, CDR2 SAAADI. V shed 0 bases and J shed 9 bases, with 21 bases lying between them. CDR3 sequence (DNA): TGCGCCAGCAGTGAGTCATCCCAGACAGGTTCCCGTGGGCAGTACTTC. Protein sequence: CASSESSQTGSRGQYF.

The J gene is TRBJ1-1, the V gene TRBV5-1, with TRBD1 identical over 12 bases. The CDR3 extends over 14 amino acids. In germline, CDR1 is SGHRS, CDR2 YFSETQ. Losses at the gene ends were 6 bases for V and 10 bases for J; bases not matched to a gene: 10. The CDR3 sequence is CASIPGQGATGAFF. The CDR3 coding sequence is TGCGCCAGCATCCCGGGACAGGGGGCGACCGGAGCTTTCTTT.

In its sample, this clonotype was seen many times. This may come from a read error, since a much larger clone is one base off. J is TRBJ2-3 and V is TRBV7-3, with 8 bases lining up with TRBD2. The CDR3 spans 15 residues. Germline trimming cut 7 bases from V and 5 bases from J; bases unmatched to any gene: 11. The germline CDR1 and CDR2 sequences are SGHTA and FQGTGA. The CDR3 loop reads CASNPTGAGGDTQYF. The CDR3 DNA reads TGTGCCAGCAACCCAACCGGGGCGGGAGGAGATACGCAGTATTTT.

This clonotype was detected ten times or more. This rearrangement joins TRBV18 to TRBJ2-3; D is perhaps TRBD1 (6 bases). V was shortened by 3 bases and J by 2 bases, with 9 bases between the two germline ends. This CDR3 contains 14 residues. CDR1 and CDR2 (germline): KGHSH, LQKENI. The CDR3 bases are TGTGCCAGCTCACCGACAGGTACCACAGATACGCAGTATTTT. It encodes CASSPTGTTDTQYF.

At least ten counts were recorded for this clonotype. This chain links TRBV5-5 with TRBJ2-2; 7 bases align to TRBD1. J lost 4 bases, V lost 2 bases, and 8 bases had no gene match. The germline V gene has CDR1 SGHKS and CDR2 YYEKEE (reference sequence). The CDR3 loop spans 16 amino acids. The CDR3 spells CASSFDRVISTGELFF. The CDR3 DNA is TGTGCCAGCAGCTTTGACAGGGTCATTAGCACCGGGGAGCTGTTTTTT. The variable domain in full, completed from reference TRBV5-5 and TRBJ2-2, reads DAGVTQSPTHLIKTRGQQVTLRCSPISGHKSVSWYQQVLGQGPQFIFQYYEKEERGRGNFPDRFSARQFPNYSSELNVNALLLGDSALYLCASSFDRVISTGELFFGEGSRLTVL.